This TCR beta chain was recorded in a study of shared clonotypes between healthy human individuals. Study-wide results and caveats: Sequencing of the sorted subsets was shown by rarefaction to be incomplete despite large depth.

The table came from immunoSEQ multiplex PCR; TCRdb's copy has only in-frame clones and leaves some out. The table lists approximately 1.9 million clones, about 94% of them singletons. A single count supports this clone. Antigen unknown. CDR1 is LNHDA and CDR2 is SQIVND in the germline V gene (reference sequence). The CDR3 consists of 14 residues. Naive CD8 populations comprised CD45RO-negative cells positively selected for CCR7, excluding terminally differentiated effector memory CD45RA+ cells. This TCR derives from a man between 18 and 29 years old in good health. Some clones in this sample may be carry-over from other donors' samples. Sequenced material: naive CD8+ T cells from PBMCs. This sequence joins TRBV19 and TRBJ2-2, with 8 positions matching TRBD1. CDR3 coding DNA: TGTGCAGTAAGGGGACAGGAAAACACCGGGGAGCTGTTTTTT. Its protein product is CAVRGQENTGELFF.